A single sample gave rise to the 13 T cell receptor beta chains below, sequenced in a study of CXCR3-negative and CXCR3-positive naive CD8 T cells. UMI-labeled TRB cDNA libraries were prepared by 5' RACE. With the 5' RACE reads reprocessed, TCRdb shows one record per CDR3 protein and no DNA. This sample's table has some 66,000 distinct CDR3 sequences. The sequencing input was naive CXCR3- CD8+ T cells from blood. Subset of the sample: CD45RO-CCR7+CD27+CD95- naive CD8+ T cells lacking CXCR3 (TNR3-). These receptors all come from a human donor in good health. Some clones in this sample may be carry-over from other donors' samples.

Frequency places this clonotype as medium-sized. The chain couples TRBV4-1 to TRBJ1-1; TCRdb's D call of TRBD1 is untestable without DNA. The V gene's germline CDR1 is MGHRA and CDR2 YSYEKL. This CDR3 comprises 15 residues. The CDR3 is CASSQVMARAEEAFF.

The chain links TRBV29-1 to TRBJ1-3; TCRdb proposes TRBD1, but this gene call is untestable without DNA. Germline V gene sequence: CDR1 SQVTM, CDR2 ANQGSEA. The length of the CDR3 is 13 residues. The CDR3 loop is CSVRDRTGNTIYF.

V gene TRBV20-1 combines with J gene TRBJ2-7. The CDR3 contains 12 residues. The germline gives CDR1 DFQATT, CDR2 SNEGSKA (reference sequence). CDR3: CSARRDFYEQYF.

The chain uses TRBV14 and TRBJ2-7; TCRdb names TRBD1, which stays unverified in the absence of DNA. The CDR3 runs to 13 residues. Germline-derived CDR1 and CDR2 are SGHDN and FVKESK. CDR3 protein: CASSRPPGSEQYF.

This chain connects TRBV7-9 to TRBJ2-7; no DNA is available, so the TRBD2 call from TCRdb remains unchecked. This CDR3 comprises 13 residues. Germline-derived CDR1 and CDR2 are SEHNR and FQNEAQ (reference sequence). The chain's CDR3 is CASSDRDYSEQYF.

The J gene is TRBJ1-4, the V gene TRBV7-2; the D call from TCRdb, TRBD1, cannot be confirmed without DNA. The germline V gene encodes CDR1 SGHTA and CDR2 FQGNSA. CDR3 size: 15 residues. The chain's CDR3 is CASSNTGSMNEKLFF.

V usage is TRBV4-1 and J usage is TRBJ2-1; TCRdb outputs TRBD1, but without DNA this stays unchecked. This CDR3 region has 15 residues. Germline values: CDR1 MGHRA, CDR2 YSYEKL. CDR3 sequence reads: CASSQDPGVSDEQFF.

CDR3 sequence: CASSQDPSTDTQYF. The chain is built from TRBV4-1 and TRBJ2-3. Per the germline V gene, CDR1 is MGHRA and CDR2 is YSYEKL. The CDR3 runs to 14 residues.

This chain joins TRBV29-1 and TRBJ2-3; checking the TCRdb D call of TRBD1 is not possible without DNA. Germline V CDR1 and CDR2: SQVTM, ANQGSEA. The CDR3 contains 15 residues. CDR3: CSVNREAVGTDTQYF.

This chain joins TRBV25-1 and TRBJ2-7; the D gene TCRdb calls, TRBD2, cannot be checked with no DNA. Germline V gives CDR1 MGHDK, CDR2 SYGVNS. The CDR3 is made up of 14 amino acids. CDR3 region: CASSGAGGNYEQYF.

This rearrangement joins TRBV20-1 to TRBJ2-1. The length of the CDR3 is 15 residues. In germline, CDR1 is DFQATT, CDR2 SNEGSKA (reference sequence). CDR3 sequence: CSARDALRSYNEQFF.

This rearrangement joins TRBV7-9 to TRBJ2-1; TCRdb names TRBD1, which stays unverified in the absence of DNA. Per the germline V gene, CDR1 is SEHNR and CDR2 is FQNEAQ (reference sequence). This CDR3 is 13 amino acids long. This CDR3 is CASSPPGGYEQFF.

The genes are TRBV5-1 and TRBJ1-5; checking the TCRdb D call of TRBD1 is not possible without DNA. Germline values: CDR1 SGHRS, CDR2 YFSETQ. This CDR3 region has 14 residues. CDR3 region: CASSLGGLNQPQHF. The whole variable domain, remainder taken from reference TRBV5-1 and TRBJ1-5, is KAGVTQTPRYLIKTRGQQVTLSCSPISGHRSVSWYQQTPGQGLQFLFEYFSETQRNKGNFPGRFSGRQFSNSRSEMNVSTLELGDSALYLCASSLGGLNQPQHFGDGTRLSIL.